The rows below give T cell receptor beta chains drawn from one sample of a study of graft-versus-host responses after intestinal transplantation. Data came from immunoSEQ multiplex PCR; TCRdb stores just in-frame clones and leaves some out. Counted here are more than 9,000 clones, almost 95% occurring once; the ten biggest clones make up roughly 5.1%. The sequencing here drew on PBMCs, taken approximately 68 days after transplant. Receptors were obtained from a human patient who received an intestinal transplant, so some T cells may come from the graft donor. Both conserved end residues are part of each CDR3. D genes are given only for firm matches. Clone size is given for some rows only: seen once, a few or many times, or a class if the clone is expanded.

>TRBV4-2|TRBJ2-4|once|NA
CASRNIQYF
TGTGCCAGCCGGAACATTCAGTACTTC
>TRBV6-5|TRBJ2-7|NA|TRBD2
CASSPGRGGYEQYF
TGTGCCAGCAGCCCGGGAAGGGGAGGGTACGAGCAGTACTTC
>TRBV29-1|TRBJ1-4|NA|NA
CSVEAEANEKLFF
TGCAGCGTTGAGGCGGAAGCTAATGAAAAACTGTTTTTT
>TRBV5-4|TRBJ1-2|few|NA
CASSDGQRYGYTF
TGTGCCAGCAGCGACGGACAGAGATATGGCTACACCTTC
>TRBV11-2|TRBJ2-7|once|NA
CASSSIGAYYEQYF
TGTGCCAGCAGCTCCATCGGCGCCTACTACGAGCAGTACTTC
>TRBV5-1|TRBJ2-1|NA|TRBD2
CASSLGSGSSYNEQFF
TGCGCCAGCAGCTTGGGTAGCGGGAGCTCCTACAATGAGCAGTTCTTC
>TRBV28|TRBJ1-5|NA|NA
CASSAYRVGSNQPQHF
TGTGCCAGCAGCGCTTACAGGGTGGGTAGCAATCAGCCCCAGCATTTT
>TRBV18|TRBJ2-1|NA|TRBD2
CASSPELAGAVWNEQFF
TGTGCCAGCTCACCTGAACTAGCGGGAGCTGTGTGGAATGAGCAGTTCTTC
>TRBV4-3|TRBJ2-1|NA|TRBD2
CASSHLRTSGTSYNEQFF
TGCGCCAGCAGCCACCTCCGGACTAGCGGGACCTCCTACAATGAGCAGTTCTTC
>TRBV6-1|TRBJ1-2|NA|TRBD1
CASSEATGWDGYTF
TGTGCCAGCAGTGAAGCGACAGGGTGGGATGGCTACACCTTC
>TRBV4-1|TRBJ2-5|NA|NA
CASSPHLMVRAAQYF
TGCGCCAGCAGCCCGCACCTTATGGTCCGAGCGGCCCAGTACTTC
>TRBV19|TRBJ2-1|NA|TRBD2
CASSLTSGDPRGQFF
TGTGCCAGTAGTCTAACTAGCGGGGACCCAAGAGGGCAGTTCTTC
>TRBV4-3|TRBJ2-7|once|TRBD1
CASSPHHYRDSSYEQYF
TGCGCCAGCAGCCCACACCATTACAGGGACAGCTCCTACGAGCAGTACTTC
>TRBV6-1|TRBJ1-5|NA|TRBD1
CASSDVGVTGTANQPQHF
TGTGCCAGCAGTGACGTAGGTGTGACAGGGACGGCGAATCAGCCCCAGCATTTT
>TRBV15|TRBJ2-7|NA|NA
CATSTGPGEQYF
TGTGCCACCAGCACAGGTCCCGGCGAGCAGTACTTC
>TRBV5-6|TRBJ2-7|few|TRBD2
CASSRGGLAARSFPNEQYF
TGTGCCAGCAGCCGGGGGGGGCTAGCGGCCAGGAGCTTCCCCAACGAGCAGTACTTC
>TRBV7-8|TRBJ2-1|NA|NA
CASRHMTSRRGGSYNEQFF
TGTGCCAGCAGACATATGACTAGCCGGCGAGGGGGCTCCTACAATGAGCAGTTCTTC
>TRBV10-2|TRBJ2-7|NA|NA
CASSELVRESEQYF
TGCGCCAGCAGTGAGTTAGTAAGGGAAAGCGAGCAGTACTTC
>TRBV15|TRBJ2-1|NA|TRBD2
CATTPTSGRAPEEQFF
TGTGCCACCACTCCGACTAGCGGGAGGGCCCCGGAGGAGCAGTTCTTC
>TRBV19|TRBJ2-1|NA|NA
CASTYGVGDYEQFF
TGTGCCAGTACCTACGGGGTGGGTGACTATGAGCAGTTCTTC
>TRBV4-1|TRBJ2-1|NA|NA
CASSQDSADEQFF
TGCGCCAGCAGCCAAGACAGTGCCGATGAGCAGTTCTTC
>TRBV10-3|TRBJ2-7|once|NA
CAISGGDYEQYF
TGTGCCATCAGTGGGGGGGACTACGAGCAGTACTTC
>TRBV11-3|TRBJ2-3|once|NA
CASSLGLTDTQYF
TGTGCCAGCAGCTTAGGACTCACAGATACGCAGTATTTT